This is a list of T cell receptor beta chains from one sample in a study of T cell responses to AZD1222 COVID-19 vaccine. Method: immunoSEQ multiplex PCR; TCRdb's copy keeps in-frame clones and lacks some. Among 65,000 to 90,000 clones, roughly 90% were seen once, and the ten largest hold 7%. The sequencing used peripheral blood, collected on day 0 of AZD1222 vaccination. The origin of the receptors is an adult in good health. The CDR3 runs from the conserved cysteine through the conserved F or W. D genes are given only for firm matches. Expanded clones get a size class; other rows say once, few or many, or leave the size out.

j_gene | abundance | d_gene | v_gene | CDR3aa | CDR3nt
TRBJ1-3 | once | NA | TRBV6-5 | CASSYPPAGVGNTIYF | TGTGCCAGCAGTTACCCCCCGGCAGGGGTCGGAAACACCATATATTTT
TRBJ2-3 | NA | TRBD1 | TRBV5-1 | CASRSTGQTSTDTQYF | TGCGCCAGCAGATCGACGGGACAGACTAGCACAGATACGCAGTATTTT
TRBJ2-3 | once | TRBD1 | TRBV28 | CASSGRTGTSTDTQYF | TGTGCCAGCAGTGGCAGGACAGGGACTAGCACAGATACGCAGTATTTT
TRBJ2-2 | NA | NA | TRBV5-3 | CARSLERAGELFF | TGTGCCAGAAGCTTGGAGAGAGCTGGGGAGCTGTTTTTT
TRBJ2-2 | NA | NA | TRBV5-1 | CASSLEGQNTGELFF | TGCGCCAGCAGCTTGGAAGGGCAGAACACCGGGGAGCTGTTTTTT
TRBJ1-6 | NA | NA | TRBV7-3 | CASSSQGIPYNSPLHF | TGTGCCAGCAGCTCTCAGGGTATTCCCTATAATTCACCCCTCCACTTT
TRBJ2-7 | NA | NA | TRBV3-1/TRBV3-2 | CASSQDLGGYEQYF | TGTGCCAGCAGCCAAGATCTGGGCGGCTACGAGCAGTACTTC
TRBJ2-6 | NA | NA | TRBV18 | CASSTSGANVLTF | TGTGCCAGCTCAACTTCTGGGGCCAACGTCCTGACTTTC
TRBJ2-3 | NA | NA | TRBV5-1 | CASSPYGRATDTQYF | TGCGCCAGCAGCCCCTACGGACGGGCCACAGATACGCAGTATTTT
TRBJ1-2 | NA | TRBD1 | TRBV6-5 | CASRHTGGEAYGYTF | TGTGCCAGCAGGCACACAGGGGGGGAGGCCTATGGCTACACCTTC
TRBJ2-1 | NA | TRBD1 | TRBV3-1/TRBV3-2 | CASSRIGGQGHNNEQFF | TGTGCCAGCAGCCGAATAGGAGGACAGGGTCACAACAATGAGCAGTTCTTC
TRBJ1-5 | medium-sized | TRBD1 | TRBV7-9 | CASSSMTGGSNQPQHF | TGTGCCAGCAGCTCAATGACAGGGGGCTCCAATCAGCCCCAGCATTTT
TRBJ1-5 | NA | TRBD1 | TRBV19 | CASSIRRDSYQPQHF | TGTGCCAGTAGTATACGACGGGACAGCTATCAGCCCCAGCATTTT
TRBJ2-1 | NA | NA | TRBV9 | CASSVAIFGGRKARDNEQFF | TGTGCCAGCAGCGTAGCTATCTTCGGGGGACGAAAAGCCCGCGACAATGAGCAGTTCTTC
TRBJ2-3 | NA | NA | TRBV2 | CASSEGANPSTDTQYF | TGTGCCAGCAGTGAAGGAGCTAACCCTAGCACAGATACGCAGTATTTT
TRBJ2-7 | once | TRBD2 | TRBV3-1/TRBV3-2 | CASSLAGAYEQYF | TGTGCCAGCAGCCTAGCGGGCGCCTACGAGCAGTACTTC
TRBJ2-2 | NA | TRBD1 | TRBV7-2 | CASSARGRFTGELFF | TGTGCCAGCAGCGCGAGGGGGCGCTTCACCGGGGAGCTGTTTTTT